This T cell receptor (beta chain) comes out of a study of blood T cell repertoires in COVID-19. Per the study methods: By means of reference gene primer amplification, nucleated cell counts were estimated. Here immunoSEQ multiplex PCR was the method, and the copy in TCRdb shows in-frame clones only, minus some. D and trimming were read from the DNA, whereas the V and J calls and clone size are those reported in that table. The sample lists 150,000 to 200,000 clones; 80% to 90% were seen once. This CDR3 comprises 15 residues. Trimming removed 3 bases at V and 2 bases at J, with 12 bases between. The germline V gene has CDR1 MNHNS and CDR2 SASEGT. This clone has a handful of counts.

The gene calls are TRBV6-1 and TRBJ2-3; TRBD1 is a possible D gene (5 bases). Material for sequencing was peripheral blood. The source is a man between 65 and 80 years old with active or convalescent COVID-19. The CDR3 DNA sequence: TGTGCCAGCAGTGACGGGCAGGGCTCCACAGATACGCAGTATTTT. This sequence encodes CASSDGQGSTDTQYF.